This T cell receptor beta chain was sequenced in a study of T cells after yellow fever vaccination. This clonotype was counted between two and nine times. Trimming at V came to 4 bases and at J to 9 bases, leaving 16 bases not matched to a gene. The length of the CDR3 is 18 residues. Germline V CDR1 and CDR2: SGHAT, FQDESV (reference sequence). TCRdb re-called the 5' RACE reads through MiXCR, storing one row per CDR3 protein. The sample has some 560,000 distinct CDR3 sequences; about a sixth are singletons. The chain couples TRBV11-1 to TRBJ2-1; 12 bases map to TRBD2. The TCR originated in a man between 18 and 35 years old who received the YFV17D yellow fever vaccine. Sample: PBMCs, taken 4 to 6 days after the first yellow fever vaccination. This chain's CDR3 is CASSSRGGLAGLRSEQFF. The CDR3 nucleotides read TGTGCCAGCAGCTCCCGAGGGGGACTAGCGGGTTTAAGAAGTGAGCAGTTCTTC.